This T cell receptor (beta chain) was recovered during a study of T cell clones after liver transplantation. About the study: Post-transplant blood was tracked for graft-donor-reactive T cell clones identified in a pre-transplant mixed lymphocyte reaction. Standard immunosuppression, with no induction, continued until 12-24 months after transplant.

This clone was recorded only once. The method was immunoSEQ multiplex PCR; TCRdb's version includes in-frame clones alone and lacks a portion of them. The table lists 16,000 or so clones, more than 80% of them singletons. Thawed unstimulated PBMCs were FACS-sorted by CD3, CD4 and CD8 into two populations. The source of this sequence is a human patient who received a liver transplant. Some T cells may be supplied by the graft donor. This sample comprised CD8+ T cells from blood, obtained approximately 45 months after liver transplant.

In nucleotides, the CDR3 is TGTGCCAGCAGTGACAGGGGAGGTGACACTGAAGCTTTCTTT. This codes for CASSDRGGDTEAFF. V gene TRBV27 combines with J gene TRBJ1-1; 8 bases fit TRBD1. The CDR3 sequence is 14 residues long. CDR1 MNHEY and CDR2 SMNVEV come from the germline V gene (reference sequence). With 5 bases clipped from V and 3 bases from J, the junction kept 5 bases outside the gene matches.